This entry lists 10 T cell receptor beta chains sequenced from one sample in a study of T cell changes during pregnancy in multiple sclerosis. Profiling relied on immunoSEQ multiplex PCR, and the TCRdb table lists in-frame clones only, not all of them. The sample shows some 94,000 clones, roughly nine tenths of them seen only once. The specimen was peripheral blood, collected in the first trimester of pregnancy. The source of these receptors is a female donor with multiple sclerosis, enrolled in a pregnancy study.

The gene calls are TRBV28 and TRBJ2-1, with TRBD2 matching over 10 bases. Per the germline V gene, CDR1 is MDHEN and CDR2 is SYDVKM. Trimming removed 1 base from V and 7 bases from J; junction bases left unmatched: 7. The CDR3 has 16 residues. The CDR3 protein is CASSLFSSGSVNEQFF. The CDR3 DNA reads TGTGCCAGCAGTTTATTCTCTAGCGGGAGTGTAAATGAGCAGTTCTTC.

The chain joins TRBV27 to TRBJ1-4; TRBD1 aligns across 7 bases. From germline, CDR1 is MNHEY and CDR2 SMNVEV (reference sequence). The CDR3 has 18 amino acids. The ends lost 2 bases at V and 3 bases at J; junction bases unmatched: 12. CDR3 nucleotides: TGTGCCAGCAGTTTAGTATATCCTCGGGACAGCCCTAATGAAAAACTGTTTTTT. Translating gives CASSLVYPRDSPNEKLFF.

The chain recombines TRBV7-2 with TRBJ1-4; 7 bases are a match to TRBD1. CDR1 is SGHTA and CDR2 is FQGNSA in the germline V gene. V was pared by 5 bases and J by 7 bases, with 7 bases of the junction left unmatched. There are 14 residues in the CDR3. CDR3 in DNA: TGTGCCAGCAGCCGAGACAGGGATGGTGAAAAACTGTTTTTT. Translation: CASSRDRDGEKLFF.

The chain has TRBV4-2 and TRBJ1-5; D ambiguous. The ends were cut back, 4 bases at V and 4 bases at J, with 11 bases in the middle. The CDR3 sequence is 14 residues long. CDR1 and CDR2 from the germline V gene are LGHNA and YNFKEQ. For the CDR3, the DNA is TGTGCCAGCAGCCCGGTCACGGGAAATCAGCCCCAGCATTTT. Encoded protein: CASSPVTGNQPQHF.

The DNA of the CDR3 is TGCGCCAGCAGCTTGGCAGGGGCAAACGAGCAGTACTTC. Residues: CASSLAGANEQYF. The genes are TRBV5-1 and TRBJ2-7; tentative D call: TRBD1 (6 bases). This CDR3 has 13 amino acids. CDR1 SGHRS and CDR2 YFSETQ come from the germline V gene. V lost 0 bases to trimming and J lost 5 bases, with 9 bases between them.

V gene TRBV2 combines with J gene TRBJ2-7, with D hard to call. Trimming left V 7 bases short and J 0 bases short, with 10 bases between. Germline CDR1 SNHLY, CDR2 FYNNEI. This CDR3 spans 13 amino acids. Written as DNA, the CDR3 is TGTGCCAGCAATGGGCAGAGCTCCTACGAGCAGTACTTC. Its protein product is CASNGQSSYEQYF.

The chain employs TRBV11-2 and TRBJ1-5; no firm D call. The CDR3 extends over 14 amino acids. The germline V gene encodes CDR1 SGHAT and CDR2 FQNNGV. V lost 1 base and J 5 bases, leaving 9 bases between the germline ends. The CDR3 protein is CASSLAGSDQPQHF. The CDR3 nucleotides read TGTGCCAGCAGCTTAGCCGGGAGCGATCAGCCCCAGCATTTT.

The gene calls are TRBV2 and TRBJ1-3, with TRBD1 identical over 7 bases. The CDR3 runs 15 residues. Trimming cost V 6 bases and J 0 bases; bases outside gene matches: 5. Per the germline V gene, CDR1 is SNHLY and CDR2 is FYNNEI. The CDR3 DNA is TGTGCCAGCAGACCCAGGGGGATCTCTGGAAACACCATATATTTT. Amino acids: CASRPRGISGNTIYF.

The chain links TRBV19 to TRBJ1-2, with 7 bases that match TRBD1. Per germline, CDR1 LNHDA and CDR2 SQIVND (reference sequence). V gave up 1 base and J gave up 6 bases; unmatched junction bases: 2. CDR3 length: 13 amino acids. The DNA of the CDR3 is TGTGCCAGTAGTATAGTAACAGGGGATGGCTACACCTTC. It is translated as CASSIVTGDGYTF.

V is TRBV27 and J is TRBJ2-1; 7 bases are shared with TRBD1. The CDR3 covers 16 residues. In germline, CDR1 is MNHEY, CDR2 SMNVEV (reference sequence). With 5 bases clipped from V and 4 bases from J, the junction kept 11 bases outside the gene matches. CDR3 protein: CASSHPPGTAYNEQFF. CDR3 coding DNA: TGTGCCAGCAGTCACCCCCCCGGGACAGCTTACAATGAGCAGTTCTTC.